This TCR beta chain derives from a study of T-cell memory formation after mild COVID-19. TCRdb independently ran MiXCR on the 5' RACE reads; one entry per CDR3 protein. The sample contains 400,000 or so distinct CDR3 sequences, roughly 21% of which appear only once. This CDR3 comprises 15 residues. CDR1 is KGHDR, CDR2 SFDVKD, per germline. V lost 6 bases to trimming and J lost 2 bases, with 14 bases between them. Sequencing used PBMCs or a T cell subset sorted from them (not recorded which). The TCR sequence derives from an adult woman who had mild COVID-19 (a few samples of this study predate the infection). Cell type and time point are not known. The genes are TRBV24-1 and TRBJ2-3; D is tentatively TRBD1 or TRBD2 (7 bases each). The CDR3 bases are TGTGCCACCAGTCCCAGGGGGGGATTCACAGATACGCAGTATTTT. It translates to CATSPRGGFTDTQYF.